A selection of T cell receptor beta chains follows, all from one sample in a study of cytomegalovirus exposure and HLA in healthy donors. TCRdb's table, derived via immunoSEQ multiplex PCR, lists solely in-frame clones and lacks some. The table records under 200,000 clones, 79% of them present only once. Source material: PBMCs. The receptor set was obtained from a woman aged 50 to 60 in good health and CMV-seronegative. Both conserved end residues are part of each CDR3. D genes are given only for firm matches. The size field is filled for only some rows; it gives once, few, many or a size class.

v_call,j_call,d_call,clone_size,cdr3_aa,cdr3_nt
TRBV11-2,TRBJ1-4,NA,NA,CASSLGQGKNEKLFF,TGTGCCAGCAGCTTAGGGCAGGGCAAAAATGAAAAACTGTTTTTT
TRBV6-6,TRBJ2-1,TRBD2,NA,CASSKTSLVGGNEQFF,TGTGCCAGCAGCAAGACTAGCTTGGTAGGAGGCAATGAGCAGTTCTTC
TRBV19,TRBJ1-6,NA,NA,CASNIRLYNSPLHF,TGTGCCAGTAACATACGATTATATAATTCCCCCCTCCACTTT
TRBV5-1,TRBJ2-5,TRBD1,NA,CASSLTGVQETQYF,TGCGCCAGCAGCTTAACAGGGGTACAAGAGACCCAGTACTTC
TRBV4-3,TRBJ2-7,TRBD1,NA,CASSQVDGTGAYEQYF,TGCGCCAGCAGCCAAGTCGACGGGACAGGGGCCTACGAGCAGTACTTC
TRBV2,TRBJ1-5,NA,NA,CASSGGGNQPQHF,TGTGCCAGCTCTGGGGGGGGCAATCAGCCCCAGCATTTT
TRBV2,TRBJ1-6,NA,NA,CASSGRGLNSPLHF,TGTGCCAGCAGTGGTCGGGGTCTCAATTCACCCCTCCACTTT
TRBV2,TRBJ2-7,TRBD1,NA,CASRRQGVGEQYF,TGTGCCAGCAGGAGACAGGGAGTGGGCGAGCAGTACTTC
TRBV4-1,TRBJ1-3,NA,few,CASRNLRGSSGNTIYF,TGCGCCAGCAGAAACCTCAGGGGCTCCTCTGGAAACACCATATATTTT
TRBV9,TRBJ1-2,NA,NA,CASSVEETANYGYTF,TGTGCCAGCAGCGTAGAGGAGACAGCTAACTATGGCTACACCTTC
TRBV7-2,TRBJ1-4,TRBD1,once,CASSLTQGANEKLFF,TGTGCCAGCAGCTTAACACAGGGGGCTAATGAAAAACTGTTTTTT
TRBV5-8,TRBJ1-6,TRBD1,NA,CASSPLTGVSYNSPLHF,TGTGCCAGCAGCCCCCTGACAGGGGTCTCCTATAATTCACCCCTCCACTTT
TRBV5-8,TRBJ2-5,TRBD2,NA,CASSRGETSGGAPRETQYF,TGTGCCAGCAGCCGCGGAGAGACTAGCGGGGGGGCGCCTCGAGAGACCCAGTACTTC
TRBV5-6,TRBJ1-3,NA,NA,CASSPLGSGNTIYF,TGTGCCAGCAGCCCTCTCGGTTCTGGAAACACCATATATTTT
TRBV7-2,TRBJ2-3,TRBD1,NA,CASSTGTGVGADTQYF,TGTGCCAGCAGCACTGGGACAGGGGTTGGCGCAGATACGCAGTATTTT
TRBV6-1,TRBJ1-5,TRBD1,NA,CASSGGTGHRPQHF,TGTGCCAGCAGTGGCGGGACAGGTCATCGGCCCCAGCATTTT
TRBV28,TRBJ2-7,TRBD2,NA,CASSLSQRGLGEQYF,TGTGCCAGCAGTCTATCGCAGCGGGGGTTAGGCGAGCAGTACTTC
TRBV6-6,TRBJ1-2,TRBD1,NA,CASSPKGGVNGYTF,TGTGCCAGCAGCCCAAAAGGGGGCGTCAATGGCTACACCTTC
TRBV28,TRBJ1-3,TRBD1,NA,CASSLPGQGVGLSSGNTIYF,TGTGCCAGCAGTTTACCCGGACAGGGGGTCGGCTTAAGCTCTGGAAACACCATATATTTT
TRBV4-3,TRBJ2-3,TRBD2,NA,CASSPGLAGGDTQYF,TGCGCCAGCAGCCCGGGACTAGCGGGAGGGGATACGCAGTATTTT
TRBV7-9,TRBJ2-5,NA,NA,CASSLVVMRGGGQETQYF,TGTGCCAGCAGCTTAGTAGTGATGCGGGGAGGGGGCCAAGAGACCCAGTACTTC
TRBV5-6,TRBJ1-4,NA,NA,CASSLGLTHEKLFF,TGTGCCAGCAGCTTGGGACTTACCCACGAAAAACTGTTTTTT
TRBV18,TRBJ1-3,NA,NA,CASFTGSSGNTIYF,TGTGCCAGTTTTACAGGGTCTTCTGGAAACACCATATATTTT
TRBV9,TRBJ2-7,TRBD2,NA,CASQREGSYEQYF,TGTGCCAGTCAGCGGGAGGGCTCCTACGAGCAGTACTTC
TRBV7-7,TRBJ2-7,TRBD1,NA,CASTRGRVAYEQYF,TGTGCTAGCACCAGGGGGCGCGTGGCCTACGAGCAGTACTTC
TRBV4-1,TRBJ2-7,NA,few,CASSQGVTATYEQYF,TGCGCCAGCAGCCAAGGGGTGACTGCGACCTACGAGCAGTACTTC
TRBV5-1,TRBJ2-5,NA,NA,CASSLGSGFMETQYF,TGCGCCAGCAGCTTGGGTTCGGGGTTTATGGAGACCCAGTACTTC
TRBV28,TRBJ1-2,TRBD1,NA,CASGTALYGYTF,TGTGCCAGCGGGACAGCGCTCTATGGCTACACCTTC
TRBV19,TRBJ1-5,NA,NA,CASSVFGSNQPQHF,TGTGCCAGTAGTGTATTCGGGAGCAATCAGCCCCAGCATTTT
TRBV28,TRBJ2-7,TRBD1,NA,CASSLLGTGDNEQYF,TGTGCCAGCAGTTTATTGGGGACAGGGGATAACGAGCAGTACTTC
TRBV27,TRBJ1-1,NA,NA,CASSLYELREYAEAFF,TGTGCCAGCAGTTTATACGAACTTCGGGAATACGCTGAAGCTTTCTTT
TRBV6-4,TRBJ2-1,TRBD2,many,CASSDSTSGNNEQFF,TGTGCCAGCAGTGACTCAACTAGCGGTAACAATGAGCAGTTCTTC
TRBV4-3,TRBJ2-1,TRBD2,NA,CASSPGLAGEGNEQFF,TGCGCCAGCAGCCCTGGGCTAGCGGGAGAGGGCAATGAGCAGTTCTTC
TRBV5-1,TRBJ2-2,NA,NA,CASSLEDSHGELFF,TGCGCCAGCAGCTTGGAGGACAGCCACGGGGAGCTGTTTTTT
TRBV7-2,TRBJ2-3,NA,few,CASSFNSQDTQYF,TGTGCCAGCAGCTTCAATTCGCAGGATACGCAGTATTTT
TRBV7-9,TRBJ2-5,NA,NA,CASSSTNSRGRTQYF,TGTGCCAGCAGCTCTACCAACTCCAGGGGACGGACCCAGTACTTC
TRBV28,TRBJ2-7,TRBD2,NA,CASSLWASGTYEQYF,TGTGCCAGCAGTTTATGGGCCAGCGGGACCTACGAGCAGTACTTC
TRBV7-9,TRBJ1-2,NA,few,CASSDGTDKEGYTF,TGTGCCAGCAGCGACGGGACTGACAAGGAAGGCTACACCTTC
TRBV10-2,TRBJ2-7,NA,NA,CASSESFYHEQYF,TGCGCCAGCAGTGAGTCGTTCTACCACGAGCAGTACTTC
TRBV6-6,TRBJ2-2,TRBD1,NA,CASSYTPTGGQGELFF,TGTGCCAGCAGTTACACCCCAACAGGGGGACAAGGGGAGCTGTTTTTT
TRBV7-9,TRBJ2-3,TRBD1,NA,CASSLGGTGGRRSDTQYF,TGTGCCAGCAGCTTAGGAGGGACAGGGGGCAGGAGATCAGATACGCAGTATTTT
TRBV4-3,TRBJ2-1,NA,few,CASSQSLAGKWEQFF,TGCGCCAGCAGCCAGAGCCTGGCGGGGAAGTGGGAGCAGTTCTTC
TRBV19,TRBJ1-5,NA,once,CASRKGRVIQPQHF,TGTGCCAGTCGAAAGGGCAGGGTCATTCAGCCCCAGCATTTT
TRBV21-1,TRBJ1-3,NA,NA,CASTPRVSGNTIYF,TGTGCCAGCACCCCGCGAGTCTCTGGAAACACCATATATTTT
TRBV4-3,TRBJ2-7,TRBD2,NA,CASSQGLAGFYEQYF,TGCGCCAGCAGCCAAGGACTAGCGGGATTCTACGAGCAGTACTTC
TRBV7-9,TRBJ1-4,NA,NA,CASIPFSGSNEKLFF,TGTGCCAGCATCCCCTTCTCCGGGAGTAATGAAAAACTGTTTTTT
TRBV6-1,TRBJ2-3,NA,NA,CASTEPTGADTQYF,TGTGCCAGCACCGAACCCACCGGAGCAGATACGCAGTATTTT
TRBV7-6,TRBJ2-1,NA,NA,CASSPEDKRYNEQFF,TGTGCCAGCAGCCCGGAAGACAAAAGGTACAATGAGCAGTTCTTC
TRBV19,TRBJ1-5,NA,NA,CASSPAGQPQHF,TGTGCCAGTAGCCCCGCGGGTCAGCCCCAGCATTTT
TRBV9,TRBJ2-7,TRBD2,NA,CASSVGRGQGAGGPYEQYF,TGTGCCAGCAGCGTTGGGCGGGGTCAAGGCGCGGGAGGCCCCTACGAGCAGTACTTC
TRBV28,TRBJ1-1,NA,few,CASSLAQGKAFF,TGTGCCAGCAGTTTAGCTCAGGGTAAAGCTTTCTTT
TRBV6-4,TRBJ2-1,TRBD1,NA,CASSARPGQQYNEQFF,TGTGCCAGCAGTGCGCGACCGGGACAGCAATACAATGAGCAGTTCTTC
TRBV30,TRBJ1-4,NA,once,CACETEGVVDESNEKLFF,TGTGCCTGTGAGACTGAGGGGGTTGTGGATGAATCTAATGAAAAACTGTTTTTT
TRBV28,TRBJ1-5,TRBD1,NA,CASFDRGHNQPQHF,TGTGCCAGCTTTGACAGGGGGCACAATCAGCCCCAGCATTTT
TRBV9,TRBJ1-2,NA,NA,CATRGNYGYTF,TGTGCCACAAGGGGTAACTATGGCTACACCTTC